This T cell receptor beta chain was sequenced for a study of blood T cell repertoires in COVID-19. Cohorts were based on clinical histories the participants reported. In the study's own analysis: Estimated nucleated cell counts came from reference gene primer amplification. TCRdb's copy holds only in-frame clones and misses some; the assay was immunoSEQ multiplex PCR. V and J calls and clone size are those listed in that table; D and trimming were worked out from the DNA. This table holds roughly 230,000 clones, around 86% found once. V was pared by 3 bases and J by 0 bases, with 8 bases of the junction left unmatched. Looked up from germline, CDR1 is MDHEN and CDR2 is SYDVKM. CDR3 size: 16 residues.

The rearrangement joins TRBV28 to TRBJ2-7, with TRBD2 matching over 7 bases. This TCR came from a man aged 25-45 years in a cohort exposed to, infected with or recovered from COVID-19 (not recorded which). The specimen sequenced was PBMCs or T cells enriched from blood (not recorded which). CDR3 in DNA: TGTGCCAGCAGTTTCAGCCAAGGGACTAACTCCTACGAGCAGTACTTC. This gives the protein CASSFSQGTNSYEQYF.